A selection of T cell receptor beta chains follows, all from one sample in a study of shared clonotypes between healthy human individuals. Measured with immunoSEQ multiplex PCR; TCRdb has only the in-frame clones, and not every one. This table has some 790,000 clones, 55% to 80% appearing once. The specimen sequenced was memory CD4+ T cells sorted from blood. The receptor source for this set is a woman between 25 and 40 years old in good health. The CDR3 runs from the conserved cysteine through the conserved F or W. The D gene is left open where the match is weak. Not all rows give a size; the values are once, few, many and, for expanded clones, a class.

cdr3_nt cdr3_aa j_call clone_size v_call d_call
TGTGCCAGCAGCCCGGGGCGGGGGGCTACAGATACGCAGTATTTT CASSPGRGATDTQYF TRBJ2-3 . TRBV11-1 TRBD2
TGTGCCAGCTCACGTCAAGGACAGGGCTACGAGCAGTACTTC CASSRQGQGYEQYF TRBJ2-7 . TRBV18 TRBD1
TGTGCCAGCAGCTTAAACCAGGAATACGAGCAGTACTTC CASSLNQEYEQYF TRBJ2-7 . TRBV7-6 .
TGTGCCTGGAGTGTACAGTCCGCCGGGGAGCTGTTTTTT CAWSVQSAGELFF TRBJ2-2 . TRBV30 .
TGTGCCAGCAGCTTAGGAGCCAACACCGGGGAGCTGTTTTTT CASSLGANTGELFF TRBJ2-2 . TRBV7-3 .
TGTGCCAGCAGCCAAACCTCCGTCCCCGGACTAGCGGGACGGGGCGAGCAGTACTTC CASSQTSVPGLAGRGEQYF TRBJ2-7 . TRBV27 TRBD2
TGTGCCAGCAGGCCCTACACCGGGGAGCTGTTTTTT CASRPYTGELFF TRBJ2-2 . TRBV11-2 .
TGCGCCAGCTCCGCCGGGACCTCTGGAAACACCATATATTTT CASSAGTSGNTIYF TRBJ1-3 . TRBV5-1 .
TGCGCCAGCAGCTTGGGGACAGCAAATGAAAAACTGTTTTTT CASSLGTANEKLFF TRBJ1-4 . TRBV5-1 .
TGCGCCAGCAGCCAAGCGATCGTCCGGCCCGGGAACACCATATATTTT CASSQAIVRPGNTIYF TRBJ1-3 . TRBV4-1 .
TGTGCCAGCGGCAGCTACGAGCAGTACTTC CASGSYEQYF TRBJ2-7 . TRBV28 .
TGTGCCAGCAGCTTAGCCGAGAACACTGAAGCTTTCTTT CASSLAENTEAFF TRBJ1-1 many TRBV11-1 .
TGCGCCAGCAGCTTGGGGACCTTGACCGGGGAGCTGTTTTTT CASSLGTLTGELFF TRBJ2-2 . TRBV5-1 .
TGTGCCAGTAGTATATCTAGCGGGAATGGCAATGAGCAGTTCTTC CASSISSGNGNEQFF TRBJ2-1 . TRBV19 TRBD2
TGTGCCAGCTCACGGGGCCAGGAGGAAAAACTGTTTTTT CASSRGQEEKLFF TRBJ1-4 once TRBV18 .
TGTGCCAGCAGCGAACTAGCGGGAGCCTACAATGAGCAGTTCTTC CASSELAGAYNEQFF TRBJ2-1 . TRBV9 TRBD2
TGCGCCAGCAGCCCGGGCGAGACGGGGGACGGCTACACCTTC CASSPGETGDGYTF TRBJ1-2 many TRBV5-1 .
TGTGCCAGCAGTGGCAGGGTCGGATTGGGTTACGAGCAGTACTTC CASSGRVGLGYEQYF TRBJ2-7 . TRBV25-1 .
TGTGCCAGCAGTGAACGGGGTCAGCCCCAGCATTTT CASSERGQPQHF TRBJ1-5 . TRBV6-1 .
TGCGCCAGCAGCTCGGGGACAGGGGGAAACATTCAGTACTTC CASSSGTGGNIQYF TRBJ2-4 few TRBV5-1 TRBD1
TGTGCCAGCAGCTTGGAGGGGACGGCCCAAGAGACCCAGTACTTC CASSLEGTAQETQYF TRBJ2-5 . TRBV5-5 .
TGTGCCAGCAGCGTAGCTGAGACTAGCGCCACCTACGAGCAGTACTTC CASSVAETSATYEQYF TRBJ2-7 . TRBV9 TRBD2
TGTGCCATCAGTGCGGCTTCGGGGTTTCAGCCCCAGCATTTT CAISAASGFQPQHF TRBJ1-5 . TRBV10-3 .
TGTGCCAGCAGCTTGGCCTCCGCGGATACGCAGTATTTT CASSLASADTQYF TRBJ2-3 . TRBV5-6 .
TGTGCCAGCAGTGATGAGGATCGGAGCTCCTACGAGCAGTACTTC CASSDEDRSSYEQYF TRBJ2-7 . TRBV2 .
TGTGCCAGCAGCTTACGACTAGCGGGAGAAGATACGCAGTATTTT CASSLRLAGEDTQYF TRBJ2-3 few TRBV5-4 TRBD2
TGTGCCAGCCGCAGCTCTGGAAACACCATATATTTT CASRSSGNTIYF TRBJ1-3 few TRBV11-2 .
TGTGCCAGTCCCCTAATTGGCAGGTCAACCTACGAGCAGTACTTC CASPLIGRSTYEQYF TRBJ2-7 . TRBV19 .
TGTGCCAGCAGTTTATCCAGACAGGGCCCCAGGACCCAGTACTTC CASSLSRQGPRTQYF TRBJ2-5 . TRBV28 TRBD1
TGCGCCAGCTCCTTGGGAGGGACCCAGGCCGGGGAGCTGTTTTTT CASSLGGTQAGELFF TRBJ2-2 . TRBV5-1 TRBD2
TGTGCCAGCAGCCGTACGGAGAATAGCAATCAGCCCCAGCATTTT CASSRTENSNQPQHF TRBJ1-5 . TRBV7-9 .
TGTGCCAGCAGCCAAGGACAGCTCGAGGGGCCCCAGCATTTT CASSQGQLEGPQHF TRBJ1-5 . TRBV4-2 .
TGTGCCTGGAGTGTACGGGACAGGGGAATTGGGAACACTGAAGCTTTCTTT CAWSVRDRGIGNTEAFF TRBJ1-1 . TRBV30 TRBD1
TGTGCCAGCAGCTTAGAGGCGGGAGGGTTTCGGGAGCAGTACTTC CASSLEAGGFREQYF TRBJ2-7 . TRBV7-8 TRBD2
TGTGCCAGTACCCACGGCGGGAGGGCCCGTCAAGAGACCCAGTACTTC CASTHGGRARQETQYF TRBJ2-5 few TRBV19 TRBD2
TGTGCCAGCAGCTCAGGCCCCCGATGGGAGGCTTTCTTT CASSSGPRWEAFF TRBJ1-1 . TRBV5-8 .
TGTGCCAGCTCCGGCCTAGCGGGACCAAAGTATTTT CASSGLAGPKYF TRBJ2-3 . TRBV18 TRBD2
TGTGCCAGCAGCCCCTTGGGTCCGGGAGTCGGTGATTTTGAGACCCAGTACTTC CASSPLGPGVGDFETQYF TRBJ2-5 . TRBV7-3 .
TGTGCCAGTAGTAACATCGATCAGCCCCAGCATTTT CASSNIDQPQHF TRBJ1-5 . TRBV19 .
TGTGCCAGCATCGGGCCAGGGACCTCCTACGAGCAGTACTTC CASIGPGTSYEQYF TRBJ2-7 . TRBV6-1 .
TGTGCCAGCAGCCGGAGCGGGAGGGGTTACAATGAGCAGTTCTTC CASSRSGRGYNEQFF TRBJ2-1 few TRBV7-2 TRBD2
TGTGCCAGCAGCAAGAGCCCCACCGGGACAATCAGCCAGCCCCAGCATTTT CASSKSPTGTISQPQHF TRBJ1-5 . TRBV21-1 .
TGTGCCAGCAGTTACTCGGTACCTAGCGGTACCTACGAGCAGTACTTC CASSYSVPSGTYEQYF TRBJ2-7 once TRBV6-5 TRBD2
TGCAGTGCATATCAAACGGTGGACCAGTATTTT CSAYQTVDQYF TRBJ2-3 . TRBV20-1 .
TGTGCCTGTGGACTAGCGGACACCGGGGAGCTGTTTTTT CACGLADTGELFF TRBJ2-2 . TRBV11-3 TRBD2